This entry features one T cell receptor beta chain sequence. Germline values: CDR1 MDHEN, CDR2 SYDVKM. The V and J ends lost 10 bases and 2 bases, in that order; junction bases with no gene match: 16. The CDR3 runs 16 residues. In Seattle, patients joined the study during active infection and were tracked longitudinally. Here immunoSEQ multiplex PCR was the method, and the copy in TCRdb shows in-frame clones only, minus some. This sample has 85,000 to 100,000 clones; around 88% occur once, and the top ten carry approximately 2%. These data originate in a study of blood T cell repertoires in COVID-19. V and J are TRBV28 and TRBJ1-1; 7 nucleotides agree with TRBD1. The source is a man aged 50 to 59 with COVID-19, enrolled during active disease. The sample taken for sequencing was peripheral blood. CDR3 region: CATTQGGLLVNTEAFF. The CDR3 coding sequence is TGTGCCACCACCCAAGGGGGCCTTTTGGTAAACACTGAAGCTTTCTTT.